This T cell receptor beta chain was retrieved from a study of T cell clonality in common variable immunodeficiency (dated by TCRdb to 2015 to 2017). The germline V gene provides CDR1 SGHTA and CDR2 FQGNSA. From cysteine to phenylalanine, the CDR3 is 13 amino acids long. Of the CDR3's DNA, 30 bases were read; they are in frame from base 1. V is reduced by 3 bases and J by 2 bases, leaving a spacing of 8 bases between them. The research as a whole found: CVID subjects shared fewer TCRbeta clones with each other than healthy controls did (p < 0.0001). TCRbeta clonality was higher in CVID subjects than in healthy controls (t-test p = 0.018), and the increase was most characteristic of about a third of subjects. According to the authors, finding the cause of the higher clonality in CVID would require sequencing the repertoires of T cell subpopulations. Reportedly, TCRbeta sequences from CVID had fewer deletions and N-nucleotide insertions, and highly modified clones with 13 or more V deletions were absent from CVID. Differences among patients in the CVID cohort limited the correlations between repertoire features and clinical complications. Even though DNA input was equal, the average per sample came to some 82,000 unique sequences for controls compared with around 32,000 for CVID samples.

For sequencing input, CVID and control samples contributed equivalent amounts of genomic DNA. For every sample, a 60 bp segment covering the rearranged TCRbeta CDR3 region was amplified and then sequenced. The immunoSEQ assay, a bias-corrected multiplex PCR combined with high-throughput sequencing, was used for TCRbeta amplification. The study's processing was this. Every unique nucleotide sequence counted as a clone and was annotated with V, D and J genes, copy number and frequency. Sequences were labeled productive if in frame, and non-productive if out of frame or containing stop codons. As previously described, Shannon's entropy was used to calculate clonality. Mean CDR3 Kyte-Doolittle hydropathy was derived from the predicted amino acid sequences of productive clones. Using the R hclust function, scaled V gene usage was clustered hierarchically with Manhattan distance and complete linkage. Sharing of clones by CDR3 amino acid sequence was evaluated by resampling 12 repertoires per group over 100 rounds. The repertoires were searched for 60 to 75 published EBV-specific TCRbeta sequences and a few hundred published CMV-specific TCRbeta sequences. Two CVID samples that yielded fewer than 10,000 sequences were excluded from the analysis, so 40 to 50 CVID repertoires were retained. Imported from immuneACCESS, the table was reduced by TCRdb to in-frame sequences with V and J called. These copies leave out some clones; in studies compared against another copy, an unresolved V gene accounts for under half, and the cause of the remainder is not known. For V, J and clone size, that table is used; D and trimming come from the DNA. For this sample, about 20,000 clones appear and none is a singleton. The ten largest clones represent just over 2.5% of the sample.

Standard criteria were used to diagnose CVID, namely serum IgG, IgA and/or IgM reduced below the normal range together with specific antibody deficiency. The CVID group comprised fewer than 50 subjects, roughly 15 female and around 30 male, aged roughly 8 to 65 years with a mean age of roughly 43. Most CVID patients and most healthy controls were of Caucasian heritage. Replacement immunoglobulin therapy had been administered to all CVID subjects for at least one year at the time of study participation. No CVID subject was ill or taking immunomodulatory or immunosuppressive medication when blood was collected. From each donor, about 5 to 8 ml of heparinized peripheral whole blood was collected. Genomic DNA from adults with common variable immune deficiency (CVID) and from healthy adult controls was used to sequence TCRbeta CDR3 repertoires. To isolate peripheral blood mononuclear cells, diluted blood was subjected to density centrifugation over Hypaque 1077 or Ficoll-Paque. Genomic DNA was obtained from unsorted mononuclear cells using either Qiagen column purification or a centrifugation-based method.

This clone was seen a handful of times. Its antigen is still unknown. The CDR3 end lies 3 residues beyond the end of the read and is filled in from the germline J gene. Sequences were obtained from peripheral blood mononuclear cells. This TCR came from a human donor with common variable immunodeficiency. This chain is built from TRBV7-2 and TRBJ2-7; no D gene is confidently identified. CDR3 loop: CASSFDLPYEQYF. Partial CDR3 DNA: TGTGCCAGCAGCTTCGACTTACCCTACGAG.